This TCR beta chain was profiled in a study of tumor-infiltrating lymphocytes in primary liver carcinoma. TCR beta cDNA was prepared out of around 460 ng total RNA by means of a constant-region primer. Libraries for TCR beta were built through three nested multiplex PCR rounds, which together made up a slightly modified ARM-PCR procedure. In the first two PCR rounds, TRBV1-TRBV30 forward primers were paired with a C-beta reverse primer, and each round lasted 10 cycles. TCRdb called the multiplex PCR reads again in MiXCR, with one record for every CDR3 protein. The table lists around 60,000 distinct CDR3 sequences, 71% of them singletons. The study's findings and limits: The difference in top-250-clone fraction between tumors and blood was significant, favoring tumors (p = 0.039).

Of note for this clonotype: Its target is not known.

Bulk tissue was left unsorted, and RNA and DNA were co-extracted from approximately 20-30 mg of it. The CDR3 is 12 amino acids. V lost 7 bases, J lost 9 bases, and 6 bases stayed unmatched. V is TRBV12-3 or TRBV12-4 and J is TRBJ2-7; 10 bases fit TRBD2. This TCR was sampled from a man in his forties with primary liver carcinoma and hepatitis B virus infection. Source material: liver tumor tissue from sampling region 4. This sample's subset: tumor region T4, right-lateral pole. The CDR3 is CASIAGGSAQYF. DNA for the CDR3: TGTGCCAGCATAGCGGGAGGCAGTGCGCAGTACTTC.